This T cell receptor beta chain was profiled in a study of T cells after yellow fever vaccination. Study-level information: For low cell numbers, libraries were made with SMART-Seq v4 Ultra Low Input.

Study findings and constraints: By day 5 rather than day 15, the secondary response had peaked, though it was weaker. Abundant bulk-population clonotypes could contaminate the FACS-sorted repertoires.

Template switching with 5'RACE generated the TCR cDNA and added a universal primer site and UMIs. TCRdb redid the calling of the 5' RACE reads with MiXCR, one entry per CDR3 protein. The table shows approximately 330,000 distinct CDR3 sequences, with 9.5% to 15% occurring only once. This clonotype was counted between two and nine times. The antigen is undetermined. Trimming pared 1 base from V and 1 base from J, leaving 7 bases between. CDR3 length equals 15 residues. The germline V gene encodes CDR1 SGHTA and CDR2 FQGNSA. The material was CD4+ T cells sorted from PBMCs, obtained 15 days after the yellow fever booster vaccination. The clonotype originates from a man aged 18 to 30 who received the YFV17D yellow fever vaccine. The V call is TRBV7-2, the J call TRBJ2-2; D ambiguous. The CDR3 DNA sequence: TGTGCCAGCAGCTTAGTCGGGTGGAACACCGGGGAGCTGTTTTTT. The encoded protein is CASSLVGWNTGELFF.